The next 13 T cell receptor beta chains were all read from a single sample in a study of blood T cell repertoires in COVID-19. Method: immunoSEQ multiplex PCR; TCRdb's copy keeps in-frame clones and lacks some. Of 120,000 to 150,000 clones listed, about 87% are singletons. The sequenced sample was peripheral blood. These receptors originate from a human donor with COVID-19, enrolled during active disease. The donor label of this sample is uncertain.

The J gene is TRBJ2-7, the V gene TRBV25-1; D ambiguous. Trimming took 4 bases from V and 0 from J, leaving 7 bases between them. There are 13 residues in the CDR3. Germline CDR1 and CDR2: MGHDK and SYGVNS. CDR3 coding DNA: TGTGCCAGCAGTGGGAGCCGCTCCTACGAGCAGTACTTC. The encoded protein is CASSGSRSYEQYF.

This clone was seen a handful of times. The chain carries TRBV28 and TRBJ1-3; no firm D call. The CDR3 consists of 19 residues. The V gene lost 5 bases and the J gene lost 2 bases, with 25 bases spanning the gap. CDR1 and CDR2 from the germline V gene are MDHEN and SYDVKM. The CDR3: CASSIITGGGWVAGNTIYF. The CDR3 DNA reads TGTGCCAGCAGTATCATAACGGGCGGAGGTTGGGTGGCTGGAAACACCATATATTTT.

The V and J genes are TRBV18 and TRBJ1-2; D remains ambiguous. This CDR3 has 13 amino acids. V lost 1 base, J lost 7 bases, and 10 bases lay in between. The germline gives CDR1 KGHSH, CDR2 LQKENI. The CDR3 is CASSPLAERGYTF. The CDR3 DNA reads TGTGCCAGCTCACCACTGGCGGAACGTGGCTACACCTTC.

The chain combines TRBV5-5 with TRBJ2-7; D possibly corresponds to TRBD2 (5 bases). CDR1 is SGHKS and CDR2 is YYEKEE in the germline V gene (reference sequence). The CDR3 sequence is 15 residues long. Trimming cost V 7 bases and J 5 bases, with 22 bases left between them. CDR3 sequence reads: CASAGGQLLWDEQYF. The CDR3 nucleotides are TGTGCCAGCGCGGGTGGGCAGCTCCTCTGGGACGAGCAGTACTTC. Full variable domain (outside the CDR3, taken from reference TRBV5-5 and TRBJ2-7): DAGVTQSPTHLIKTRGQQVTLRCSPISGHKSVSWYQQVLGQGPQFIFQYYEKEERGRGNFPDRFSARQFPNYSSELNVNALLLGDSALYLCASAGGQLLWDEQYFGPGTRLTVT.

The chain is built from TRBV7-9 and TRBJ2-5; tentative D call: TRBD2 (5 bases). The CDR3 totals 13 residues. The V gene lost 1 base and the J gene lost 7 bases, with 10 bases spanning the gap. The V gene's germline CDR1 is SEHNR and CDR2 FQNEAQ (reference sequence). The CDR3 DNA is TGTGCCAGCAGCTTAGAGCCTGCGGGGACCCAGTACTTC. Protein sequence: CASSLEPAGTQYF.

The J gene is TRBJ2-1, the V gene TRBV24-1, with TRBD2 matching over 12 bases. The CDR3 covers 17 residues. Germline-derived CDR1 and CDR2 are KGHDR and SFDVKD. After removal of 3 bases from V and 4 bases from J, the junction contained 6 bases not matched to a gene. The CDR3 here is CATSDPLTSGGYNEQFF. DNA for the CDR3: TGTGCCACCAGTGATCCTCTGACTAGCGGGGGATACAATGAGCAGTTCTTC.

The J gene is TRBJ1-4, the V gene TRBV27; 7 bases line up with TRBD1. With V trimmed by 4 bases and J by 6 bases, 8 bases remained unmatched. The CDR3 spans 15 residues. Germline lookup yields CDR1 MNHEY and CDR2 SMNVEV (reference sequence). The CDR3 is CASSSEGAGDEKLFF. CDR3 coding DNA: TGTGCCAGCAGTTCCGAGGGGGCGGGTGATGAAAAACTGTTTTTT.

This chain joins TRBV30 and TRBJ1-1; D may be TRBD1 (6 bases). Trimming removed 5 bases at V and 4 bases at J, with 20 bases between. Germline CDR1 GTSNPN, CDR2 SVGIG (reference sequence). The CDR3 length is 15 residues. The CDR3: CAWERGWGLGTEAFF. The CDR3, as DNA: TGTGCCTGGGAGAGGGGTTGGGGGCTGGGCACTGAAGCTTTCTTT.

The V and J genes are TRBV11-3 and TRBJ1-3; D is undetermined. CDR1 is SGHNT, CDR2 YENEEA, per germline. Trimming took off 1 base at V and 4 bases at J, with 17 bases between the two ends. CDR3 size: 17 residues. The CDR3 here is CASSLVSAGLTGNTIYF. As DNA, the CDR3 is TGTGCCAGCAGCTTAGTATCTGCTGGACTGACCGGAAACACCATATATTTT.

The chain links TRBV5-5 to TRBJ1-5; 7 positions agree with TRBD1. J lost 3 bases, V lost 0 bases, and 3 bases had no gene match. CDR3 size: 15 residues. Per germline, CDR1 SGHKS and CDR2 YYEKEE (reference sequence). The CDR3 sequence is CASSLGTGINQPQHF. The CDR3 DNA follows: TGTGCCAGCAGCTTGGGGACAGGCATCAATCAGCCCCAGCATTTT.

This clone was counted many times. The CDR3 here is CASSQGSTRGEAFF. The CDR3 DNA reads TGTGCCAGCAGCCAAGGGTCCACAAGGGGAGAAGCTTTCTTT. V is TRBV3-1 (or the pseudogene TRBV3-2) and J is TRBJ1-1, with a possible D match to TRBD1 (5 bases). In germline, CDR1 is LGHDT, CDR2 YNNKEL (reference sequence). This CDR3 is 14 amino acids long. The germline V and J ends were trimmed by 1 base and 8 bases, with 14 bases remaining between them.

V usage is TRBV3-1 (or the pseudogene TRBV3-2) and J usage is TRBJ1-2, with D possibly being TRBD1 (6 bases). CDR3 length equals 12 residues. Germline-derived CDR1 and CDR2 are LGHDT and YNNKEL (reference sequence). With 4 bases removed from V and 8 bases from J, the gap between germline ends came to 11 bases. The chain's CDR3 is CASSLDSLGYTF. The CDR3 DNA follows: TGTGCCAGCAGCCTGGACAGCTTGGGCTACACCTTC.

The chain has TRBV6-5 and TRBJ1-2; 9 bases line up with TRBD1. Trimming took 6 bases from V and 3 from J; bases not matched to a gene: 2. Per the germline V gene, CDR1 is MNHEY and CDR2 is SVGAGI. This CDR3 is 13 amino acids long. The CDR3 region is CASRGTGYYGYTF. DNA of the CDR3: TGTGCCAGCAGGGGGACAGGGTACTATGGCTACACCTTC.